This paragraph reports one T cell receptor (beta chain). Per the germline V gene, CDR1 is SGHAT and CDR2 is FQNNGV. There are 14 residues in the CDR3. The V and J ends lost 3 bases and 8 bases, in that order; junction bases with no gene match: 2. These data belong to a study of blood T cell repertoires in COVID-19. In the study overall: The origin of the acute and convalescent COVID-19 samples was the United States, Italy and Spain.

Followed longitudinally, the Seattle patients had been enrolled during active infection. This table comes from immunoSEQ multiplex PCR, and its TCRdb copy is limited to in-frame clones, with some not included. Of about 260,000 clones in the sample, more than 85% were seen once. Sequenced: peripheral blood. The genes are TRBV11-2 and TRBJ2-1, with 12 bases matching TRBD2. The receptor was derived from a person under 35 with COVID-19, enrolled during active disease. CDR3 nucleotides: TGTGCCAGCAGCTTCCTAGCGGGAGGGGATGAGCAGTTCTTC. Protein sequence: CASSFLAGGDEQFF.